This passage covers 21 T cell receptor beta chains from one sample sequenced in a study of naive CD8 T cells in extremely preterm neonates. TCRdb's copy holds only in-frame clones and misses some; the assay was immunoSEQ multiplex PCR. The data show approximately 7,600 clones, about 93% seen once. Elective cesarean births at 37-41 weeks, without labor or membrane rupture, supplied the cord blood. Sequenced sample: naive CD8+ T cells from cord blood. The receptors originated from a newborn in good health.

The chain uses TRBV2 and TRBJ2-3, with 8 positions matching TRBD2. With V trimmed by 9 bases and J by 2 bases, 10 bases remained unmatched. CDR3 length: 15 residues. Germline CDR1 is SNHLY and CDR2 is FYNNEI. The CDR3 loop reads CARSGLAGPTDTQYF. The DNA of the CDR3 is TGTGCCAGATCTGGACTAGCTGGGCCCACAGATACGCAGTATTTT. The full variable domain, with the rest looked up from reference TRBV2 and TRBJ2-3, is EPEVTQTPSHQVTQMGQEVILRCVPISNHLYFYWYRQILGQKVEFLVSFYNNEISEKSEIFDDQFSVERPDGSNFTLKIRSTKLEDSAMYFCARSGLAGPTDTQYFGPGTRLTVL.

DNA for the CDR3: TGTGCCAGCAGTGGAGTTGGCTACACCTTC. It is translated as CASSGVGYTF. The chain links TRBV2 to TRBJ1-2, with unresolved D. This CDR3 has 10 amino acids. In germline, CDR1 is SNHLY, CDR2 FYNNEI. Trimming took 4 bases from V and 7 from J, leaving 4 bases between them.

This chain's CDR3 is CASRGGSGNTIYF. DNA of the CDR3: TGTGCCAGCAGAGGGGGCTCTGGAAACACCATATATTTT. J is TRBJ1-3 and V is TRBV6-4, with D possibly matching TRBD1 (6 bases). This CDR3 has 13 residues. The germline V gene has CDR1 MRHNA and CDR2 SNTAGT. Trimming removed 6 bases from V and 0 bases from J, with 6 bases in between.

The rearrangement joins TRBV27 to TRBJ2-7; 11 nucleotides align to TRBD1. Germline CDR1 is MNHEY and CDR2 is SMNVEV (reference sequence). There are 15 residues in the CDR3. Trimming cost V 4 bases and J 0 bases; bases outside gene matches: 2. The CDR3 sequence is CASSSGQGGSYEQYF. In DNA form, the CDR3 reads TGTGCCAGCAGTTCGGGACAGGGGGGCTCCTACGAGCAGTACTTC.

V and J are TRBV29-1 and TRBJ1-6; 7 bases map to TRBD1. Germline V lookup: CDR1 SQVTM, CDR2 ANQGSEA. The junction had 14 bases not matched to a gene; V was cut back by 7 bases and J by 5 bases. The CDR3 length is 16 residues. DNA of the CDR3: TGCAGCGGCCACCGGGACAGTCAACGGGATAATTCACCCCTCCACTTT. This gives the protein CSGHRDSQRDNSPLHF.

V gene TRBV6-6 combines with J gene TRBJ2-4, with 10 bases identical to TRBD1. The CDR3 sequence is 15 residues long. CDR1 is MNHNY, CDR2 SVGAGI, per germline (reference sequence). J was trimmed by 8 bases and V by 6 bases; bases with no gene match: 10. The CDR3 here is CASRRSSGTGDIQYF. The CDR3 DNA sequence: TGTGCCAGCAGACGAAGCTCCGGGACAGGGGACATTCAGTACTTC.

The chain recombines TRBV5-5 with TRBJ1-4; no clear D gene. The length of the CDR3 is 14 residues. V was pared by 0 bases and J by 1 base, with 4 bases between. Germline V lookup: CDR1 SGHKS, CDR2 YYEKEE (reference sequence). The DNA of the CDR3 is TGTGCCAGCAGCTTGGCCGGAACTAATGAAAAACTGTTTTTT. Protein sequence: CASSLAGTNEKLFF.

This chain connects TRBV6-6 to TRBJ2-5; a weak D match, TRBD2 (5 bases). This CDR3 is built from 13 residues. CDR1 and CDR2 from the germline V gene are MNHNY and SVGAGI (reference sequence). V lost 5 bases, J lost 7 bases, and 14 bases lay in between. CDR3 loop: CASSDRTGGTQYF. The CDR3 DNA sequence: TGTGCCAGCAGTGATAGGACTGGCGGGACCCAGTACTTC.

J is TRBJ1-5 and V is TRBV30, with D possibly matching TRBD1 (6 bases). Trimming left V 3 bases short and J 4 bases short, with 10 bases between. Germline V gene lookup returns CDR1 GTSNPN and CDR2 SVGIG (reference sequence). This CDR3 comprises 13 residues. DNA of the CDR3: TGTGCCTGGAGACCAGGGGCGAATCAGCCCCAGCATTTT. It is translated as CAWRPGANQPQHF.

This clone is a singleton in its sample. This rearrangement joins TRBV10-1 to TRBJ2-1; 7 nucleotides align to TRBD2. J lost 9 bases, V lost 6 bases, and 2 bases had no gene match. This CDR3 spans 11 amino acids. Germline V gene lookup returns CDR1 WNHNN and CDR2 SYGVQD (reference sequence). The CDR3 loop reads CASRLAREQFF. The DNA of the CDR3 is TGCGCCAGCAGACTAGCGCGTGAGCAGTTCTTC.

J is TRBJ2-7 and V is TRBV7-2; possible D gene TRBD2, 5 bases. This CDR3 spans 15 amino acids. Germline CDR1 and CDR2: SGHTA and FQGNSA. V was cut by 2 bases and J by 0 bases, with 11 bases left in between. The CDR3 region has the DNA TGTGCCAGCAGCTTACATAGAGGGAGCTCCTACGAGCAGTACTTC. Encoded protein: CASSLHRGSSYEQYF.

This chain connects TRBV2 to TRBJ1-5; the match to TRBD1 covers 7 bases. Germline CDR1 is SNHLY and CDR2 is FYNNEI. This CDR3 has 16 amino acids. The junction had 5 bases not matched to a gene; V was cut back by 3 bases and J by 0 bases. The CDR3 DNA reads TGTGCCAGCAGTGAGAGGGGGCTGTATAGCAATCAGCCCCAGCATTTT. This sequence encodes CASSERGLYSNQPQHF.

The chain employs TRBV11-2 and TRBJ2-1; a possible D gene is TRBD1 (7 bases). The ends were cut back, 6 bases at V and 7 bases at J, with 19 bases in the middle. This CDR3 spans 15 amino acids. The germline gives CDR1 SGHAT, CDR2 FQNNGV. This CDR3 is CASSPAGQRRNEQFF. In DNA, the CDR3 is TGTGCCAGCAGTCCCGCGGGACAGCGACGGAATGAGCAGTTCTTC.

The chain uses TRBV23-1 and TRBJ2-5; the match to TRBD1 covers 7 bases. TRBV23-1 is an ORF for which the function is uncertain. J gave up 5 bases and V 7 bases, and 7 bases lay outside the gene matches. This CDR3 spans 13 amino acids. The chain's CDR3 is CASTHTGAETQYF. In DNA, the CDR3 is TGCGCCAGCACCCACACAGGGGCCGAGACCCAGTACTTC.

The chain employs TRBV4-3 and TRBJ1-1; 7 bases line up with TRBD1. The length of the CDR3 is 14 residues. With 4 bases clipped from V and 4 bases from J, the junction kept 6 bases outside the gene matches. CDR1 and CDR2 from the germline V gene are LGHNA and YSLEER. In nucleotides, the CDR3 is TGCGCCAGCAGCCCATACAGGGGAAGCACTGAAGCTTTCTTT. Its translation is CASSPYRGSTEAFF.

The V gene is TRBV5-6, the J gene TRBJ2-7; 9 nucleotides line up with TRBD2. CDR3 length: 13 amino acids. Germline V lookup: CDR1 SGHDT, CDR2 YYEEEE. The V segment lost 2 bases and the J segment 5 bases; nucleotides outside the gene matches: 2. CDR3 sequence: CASSFGTSNEQYF. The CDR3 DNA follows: TGTGCCAGCAGCTTCGGGACTAGCAACGAGCAGTACTTC.

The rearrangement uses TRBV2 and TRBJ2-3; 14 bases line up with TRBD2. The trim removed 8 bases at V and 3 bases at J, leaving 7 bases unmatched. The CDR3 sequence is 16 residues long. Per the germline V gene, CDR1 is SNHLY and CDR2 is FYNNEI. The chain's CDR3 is CASAGLAGAWTDTQYF. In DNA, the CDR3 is TGTGCCAGCGCGGGACTAGCGGGAGCGTGGACAGATACGCAGTATTTT.

This CDR3 is CASTLFGERETQYF. CDR3 nucleotide sequence: TGTGCCAGCACCCTCTTCGGGGAACGGGAGACCCAGTACTTC. The chain has TRBV7-6 and TRBJ2-5; possible D gene TRBD2, 5 bases. Looked up from germline, CDR1 is SGHVS and CDR2 is FNYEAQ. There are 14 residues in the CDR3. Trimming removed 7 bases at V and 5 bases at J, with 17 bases between.

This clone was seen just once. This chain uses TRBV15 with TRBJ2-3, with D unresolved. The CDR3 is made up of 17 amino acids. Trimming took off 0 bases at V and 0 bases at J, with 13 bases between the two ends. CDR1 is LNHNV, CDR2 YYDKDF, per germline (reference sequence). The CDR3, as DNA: TGTGCCACCAGCAGAGATCAGCGTTCCCTTAGCACAGATACGCAGTATTTT. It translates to CATSRDQRSLSTDTQYF.

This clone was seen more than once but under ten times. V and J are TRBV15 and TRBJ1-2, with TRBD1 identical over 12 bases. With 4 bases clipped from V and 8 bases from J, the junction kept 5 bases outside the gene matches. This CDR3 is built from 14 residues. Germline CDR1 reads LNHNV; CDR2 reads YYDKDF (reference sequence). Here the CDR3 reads CATSTSGTGGGYTF. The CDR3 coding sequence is TGTGCCACCAGCACCTCCGGGACAGGGGGCGGCTACACCTTC.

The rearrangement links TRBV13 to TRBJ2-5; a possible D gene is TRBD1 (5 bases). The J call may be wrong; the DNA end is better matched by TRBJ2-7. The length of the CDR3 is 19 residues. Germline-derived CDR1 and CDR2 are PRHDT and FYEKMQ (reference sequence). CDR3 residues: CASSQSSSDRRVGYYEQYF. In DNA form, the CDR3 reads TGTGCCAGCAGCCAATCGTCCTCAGACAGACGAGTAGGGTACTACGAGCAGTACTTC.